The source of this TCR beta chain is a study of beta chain features in type 1 diabetes listed by TCRdb under 2018. Concerning the study at large: Patients and healthy donors did not differ in mean age, gender distribution, total cell number or subset yield. The study compared the TCRB repertoires of sorted circulating CD4+ T cell subsets in recently diagnosed type 1 diabetes patients with those in matched healthy donors. Across all samples, roughly 110,000,000 sorted cells were examined, and cell number per subset correlated strongly with RNA yield. Whereas all 28 donors provided naive and central memory subsets, regulatory and stem cell-like memory subsets were isolated from just 8 patients and roughly eight healthy donors.

All of the isolated RNA was reverse transcribed with the High Capacity cDNA Reverse Transcription Kit, so expressed TCRB transcripts were sequenced. Naive, central memory and regulatory T cell samples underwent deep immunoSEQ sequencing, averaging about 3.57 million total reads per sample. Sorted cells were lysed in RLT buffer and RNA was extracted with DNase-treated RNeasy Micro or Mini kits, depending on cell number. To prevent cross-contamination, each cell subset was processed individually, whereas patient and healthy donor samples were processed jointly. TCRB sequences were amplified from cDNA with the immunoSEQ multiplex PCR, producing 87-bp fragments spanning the CDR3 region. Sequencing of the amplicons was done on the Illumina HiSeq platform. The original pipeline was this. Synthetic template baselines were used to correct PCR bias computationally, reads within Hamming distance 2 were collapsed together, and singletons that could not be merged were discarded. Reads were aligned to IMGT to assign V, D and J genes, CDR3 length, and insertions or deletions at six rearrangement sites. Within each subset, clonotype counts were normalized to sorted cell number, and only after that were true diversity and Gini coefficients computed with the tcR R package. Repertoire sharing was quantified using the overlap coefficient calculated on TCRB nucleotide sequences. What TCRdb holds here is the immuneACCESS table cut down to in-frame rearrangements. Part of the clones is not present; checked against another copy, under half of the missing clones reflect an unresolved V gene, and the others are unexplained. V and J calls and clone size are those listed in that table; D and trimming were worked out from the DNA. This sample holds around 300,000 clones; approximately 15% were observed only once. Of the sample, over 5.5% falls within the top ten clones.

V is reduced by 3 bases and J by 0 bases, leaving a spacing of 9 bases between them. The CDR3 contains 15 residues, cysteine and phenylalanine counted. The DNA shown is the 45-base CDR3, in frame from base 1. CDR1 and CDR2 are read off the germline V gene as SGHRS and YFSETQ. What the research found in general, with its limitations: Fewer insertions and more nucleotide deletions at VDJ recombination sites were observed in patients with type 1 diabetes, implying thymic rearrangement abnormalities. PCR might favor shorter templates, but patient and control samples were amplified and corrected together, so any skew would affect both groups equally. In all four CD4+ subsets, TCRB CDR3 length was moderately but significantly shorter in type 1 diabetes patients. Because small numbers of individuals were included in the HLA sub-analyses, any influence of HLA type on TCRB rearrangement was left unresolved. Because cDNA was sequenced instead of genomic DNA, activated cells with high expression could be over-represented, although the groups did not differ in activation or CD3 levels. The naive, central memory and regulatory TCRB repertoires appeared to resemble one another more closely among patients than among healthy donors.

A single peripheral blood draw of approximately 100 mL on average was collected from each donor into heparinised tubes. Using a panel that included CD45RO, CCR7, CD25, CD127, CD95 and CD27, naive, central memory, regulatory and stem cell-like memory CD4+ T cells were sorted on a BD FACSAria II. Purity was above 98% for every sorted population. PBMCs were separated immediately by Lymphoprep density gradient centrifugation and were stained directly, without being cultured. So that batch effects would be minimized, each experiment stained and sorted samples in pairs, pairing one healthy donor with one patient. A note on this clone: What this receptor recognizes is not known. No quality values exist for individual bases; no much larger clone is one base distant.

Material: central memory CD4+ T cells from blood. This chain is built from TRBV5-1 and TRBJ2-2; a tentative D match to TRBD1 spans 6 bases. This TCR came from a man aged 25-40 years in good health. The nucleotides read TGCGCCAGCAGCTCCGGGACATCGAACACCGGGGAGCTGTTTTTT. It encodes CASSSGTSNTGELFF.